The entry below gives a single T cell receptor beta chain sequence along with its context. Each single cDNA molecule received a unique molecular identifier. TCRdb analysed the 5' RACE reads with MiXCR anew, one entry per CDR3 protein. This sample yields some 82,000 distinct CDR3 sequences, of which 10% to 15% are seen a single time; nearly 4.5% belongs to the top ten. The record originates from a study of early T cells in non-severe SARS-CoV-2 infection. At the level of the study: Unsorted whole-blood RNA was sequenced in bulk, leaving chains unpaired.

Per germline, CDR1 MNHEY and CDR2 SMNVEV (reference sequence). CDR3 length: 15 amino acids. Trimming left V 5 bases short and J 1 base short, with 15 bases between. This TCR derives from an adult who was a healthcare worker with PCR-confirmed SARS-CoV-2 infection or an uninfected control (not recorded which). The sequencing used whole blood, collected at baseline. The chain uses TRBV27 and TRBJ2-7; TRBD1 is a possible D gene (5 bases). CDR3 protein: CASSNAAGHSYEQYF. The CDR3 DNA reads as TGTGCCAGCAGTAACGCCGCAGGGCATTCCTACGAGCAGTACTTC.